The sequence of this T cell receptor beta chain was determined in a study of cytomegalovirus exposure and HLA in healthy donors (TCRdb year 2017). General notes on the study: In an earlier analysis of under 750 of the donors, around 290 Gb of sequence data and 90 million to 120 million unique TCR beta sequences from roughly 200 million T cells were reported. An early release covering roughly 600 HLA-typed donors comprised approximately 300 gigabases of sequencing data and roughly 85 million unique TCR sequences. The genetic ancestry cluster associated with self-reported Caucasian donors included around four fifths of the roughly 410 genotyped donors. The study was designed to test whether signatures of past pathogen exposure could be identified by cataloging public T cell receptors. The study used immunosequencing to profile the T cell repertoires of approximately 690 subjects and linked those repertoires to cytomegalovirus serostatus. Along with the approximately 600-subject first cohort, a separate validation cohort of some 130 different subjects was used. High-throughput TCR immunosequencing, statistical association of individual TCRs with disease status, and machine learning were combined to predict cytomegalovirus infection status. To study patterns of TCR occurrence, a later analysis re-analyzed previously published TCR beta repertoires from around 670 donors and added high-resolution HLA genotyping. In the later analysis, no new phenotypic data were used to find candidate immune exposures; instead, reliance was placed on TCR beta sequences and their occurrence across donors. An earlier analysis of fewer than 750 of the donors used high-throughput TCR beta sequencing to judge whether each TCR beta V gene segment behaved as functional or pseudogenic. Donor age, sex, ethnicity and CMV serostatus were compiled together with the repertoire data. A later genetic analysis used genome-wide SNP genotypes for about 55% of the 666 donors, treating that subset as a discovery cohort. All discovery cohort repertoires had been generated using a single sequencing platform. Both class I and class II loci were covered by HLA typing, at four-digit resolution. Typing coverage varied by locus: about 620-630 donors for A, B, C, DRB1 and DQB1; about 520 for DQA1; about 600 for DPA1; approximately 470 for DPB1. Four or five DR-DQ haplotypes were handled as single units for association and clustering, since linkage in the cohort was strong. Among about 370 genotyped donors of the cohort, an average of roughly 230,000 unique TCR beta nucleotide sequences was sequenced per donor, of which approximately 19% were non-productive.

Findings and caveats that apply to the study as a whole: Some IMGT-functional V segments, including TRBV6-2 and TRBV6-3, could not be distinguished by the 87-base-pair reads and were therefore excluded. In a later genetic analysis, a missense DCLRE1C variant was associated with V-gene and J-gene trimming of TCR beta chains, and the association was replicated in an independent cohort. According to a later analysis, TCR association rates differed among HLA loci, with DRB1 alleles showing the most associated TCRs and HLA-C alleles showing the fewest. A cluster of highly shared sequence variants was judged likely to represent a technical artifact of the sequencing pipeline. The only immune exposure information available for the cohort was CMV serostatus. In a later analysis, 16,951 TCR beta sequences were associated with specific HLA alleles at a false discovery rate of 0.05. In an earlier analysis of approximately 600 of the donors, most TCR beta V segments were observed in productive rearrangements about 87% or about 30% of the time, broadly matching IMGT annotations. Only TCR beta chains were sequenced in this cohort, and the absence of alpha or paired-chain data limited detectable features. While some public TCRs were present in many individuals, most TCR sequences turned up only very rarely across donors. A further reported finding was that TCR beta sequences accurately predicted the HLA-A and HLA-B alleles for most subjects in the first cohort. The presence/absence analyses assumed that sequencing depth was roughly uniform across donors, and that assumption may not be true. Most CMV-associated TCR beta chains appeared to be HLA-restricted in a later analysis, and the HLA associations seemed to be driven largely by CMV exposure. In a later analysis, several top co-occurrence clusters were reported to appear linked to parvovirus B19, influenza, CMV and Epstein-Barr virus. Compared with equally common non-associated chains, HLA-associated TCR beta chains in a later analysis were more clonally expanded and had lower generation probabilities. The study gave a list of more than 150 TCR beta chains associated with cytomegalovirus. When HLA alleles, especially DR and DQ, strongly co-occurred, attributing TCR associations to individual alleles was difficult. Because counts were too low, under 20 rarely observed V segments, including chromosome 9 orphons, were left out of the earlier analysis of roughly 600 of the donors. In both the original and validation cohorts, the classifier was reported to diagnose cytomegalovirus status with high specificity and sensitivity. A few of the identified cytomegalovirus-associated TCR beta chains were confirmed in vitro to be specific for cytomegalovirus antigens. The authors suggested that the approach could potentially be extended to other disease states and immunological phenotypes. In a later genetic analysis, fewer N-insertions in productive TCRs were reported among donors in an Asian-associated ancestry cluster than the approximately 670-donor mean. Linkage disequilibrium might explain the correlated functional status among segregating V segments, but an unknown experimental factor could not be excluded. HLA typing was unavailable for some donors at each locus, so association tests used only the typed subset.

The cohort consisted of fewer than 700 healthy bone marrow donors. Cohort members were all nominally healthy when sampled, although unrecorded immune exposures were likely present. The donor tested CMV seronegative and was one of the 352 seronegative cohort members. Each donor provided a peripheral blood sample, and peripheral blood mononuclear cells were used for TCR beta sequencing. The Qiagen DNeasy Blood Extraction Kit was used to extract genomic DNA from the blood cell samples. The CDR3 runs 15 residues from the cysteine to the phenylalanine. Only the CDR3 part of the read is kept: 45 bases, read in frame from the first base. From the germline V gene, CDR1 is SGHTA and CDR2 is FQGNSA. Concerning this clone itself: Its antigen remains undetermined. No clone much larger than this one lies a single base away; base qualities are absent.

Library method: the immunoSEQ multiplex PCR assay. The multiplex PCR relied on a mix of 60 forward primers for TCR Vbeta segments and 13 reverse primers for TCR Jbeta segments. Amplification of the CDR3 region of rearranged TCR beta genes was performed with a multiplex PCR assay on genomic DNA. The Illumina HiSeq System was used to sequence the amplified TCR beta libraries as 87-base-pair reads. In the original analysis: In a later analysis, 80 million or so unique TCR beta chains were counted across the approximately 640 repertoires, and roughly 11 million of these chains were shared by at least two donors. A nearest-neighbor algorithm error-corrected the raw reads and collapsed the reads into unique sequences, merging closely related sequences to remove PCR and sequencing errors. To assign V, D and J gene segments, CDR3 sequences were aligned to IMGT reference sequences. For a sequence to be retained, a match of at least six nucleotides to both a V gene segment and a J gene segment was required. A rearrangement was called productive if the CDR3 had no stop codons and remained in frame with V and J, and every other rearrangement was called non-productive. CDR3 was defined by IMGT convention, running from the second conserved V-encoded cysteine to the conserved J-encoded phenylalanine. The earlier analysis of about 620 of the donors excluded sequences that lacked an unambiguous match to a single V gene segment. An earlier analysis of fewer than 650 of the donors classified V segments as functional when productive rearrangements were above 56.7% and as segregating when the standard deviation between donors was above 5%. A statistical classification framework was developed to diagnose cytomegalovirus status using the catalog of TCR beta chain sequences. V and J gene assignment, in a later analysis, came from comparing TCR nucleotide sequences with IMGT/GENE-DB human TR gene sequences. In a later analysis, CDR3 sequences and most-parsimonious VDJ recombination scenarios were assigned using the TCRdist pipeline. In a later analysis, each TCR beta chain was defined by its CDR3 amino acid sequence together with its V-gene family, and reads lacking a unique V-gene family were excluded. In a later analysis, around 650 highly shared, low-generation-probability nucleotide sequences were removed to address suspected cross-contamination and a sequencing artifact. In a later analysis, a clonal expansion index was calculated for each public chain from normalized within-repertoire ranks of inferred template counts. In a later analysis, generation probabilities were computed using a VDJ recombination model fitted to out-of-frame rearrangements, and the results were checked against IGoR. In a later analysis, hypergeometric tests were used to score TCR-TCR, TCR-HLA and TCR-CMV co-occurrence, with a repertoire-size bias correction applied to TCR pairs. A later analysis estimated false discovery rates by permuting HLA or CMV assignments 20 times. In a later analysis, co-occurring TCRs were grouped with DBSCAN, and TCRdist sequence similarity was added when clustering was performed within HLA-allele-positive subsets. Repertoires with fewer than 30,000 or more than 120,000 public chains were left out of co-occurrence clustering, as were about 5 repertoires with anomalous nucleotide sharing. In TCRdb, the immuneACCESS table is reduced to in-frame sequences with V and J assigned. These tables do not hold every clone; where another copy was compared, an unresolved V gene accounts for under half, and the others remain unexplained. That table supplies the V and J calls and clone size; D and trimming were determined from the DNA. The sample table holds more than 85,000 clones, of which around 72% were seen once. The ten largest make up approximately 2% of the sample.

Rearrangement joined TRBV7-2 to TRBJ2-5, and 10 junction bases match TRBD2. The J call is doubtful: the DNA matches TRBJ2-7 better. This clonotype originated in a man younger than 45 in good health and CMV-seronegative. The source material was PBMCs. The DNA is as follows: TGTGCCAGCAGCTATAGCGGGGGGCCCTCCTACGAGCAGTACTTC. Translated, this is CASSYSGGPSYEQYF.